This passage covers 27 T cell receptor beta chains from one sample sequenced in a study of blood T cell repertoires in COVID-19. Profiling relied on immunoSEQ multiplex PCR, and the TCRdb table lists in-frame clones only, not all of them. The table shows tens of thousands of clones, with approximately 82% occurring only once. Sequenced sample: peripheral blood. Receptors originate from a man at least 80 years old with active or convalescent COVID-19.

The chain couples TRBV28 to TRBJ1-4; the D gene is possibly TRBD1 (6 bases). V was pared by 5 bases and J by 7 bases, with 14 bases between. This CDR3 is built from 14 residues. Per germline, CDR1 MDHEN and CDR2 SYDVKM. The CDR3 region has the DNA TGTGCCAGCAGTCCCCCAGGGGCGCTTGAAAAACTGTTTTTT. Amino acids: CASSPPGALEKLFF.

V gene TRBV7-2 combines with J gene TRBJ2-2, with D perhaps TRBD2 (7 bases). The CDR3 is 16 amino acids. From germline, CDR1 is SGHTA and CDR2 FQGNSA. V gave up 5 bases and J gave up 0 bases, with 13 bases separating them. Here the CDR3 reads CASSPRGGANTGELFF. The CDR3 region has the DNA TGTGCCAGCAGCCCACGAGGGGGGGCGAACACCGGGGAGCTGTTTTTT.

J is TRBJ1-5 and V is TRBV2, with D tentatively TRBD1 (5 bases). This CDR3 spans 16 amino acids. Looked up from germline, CDR1 is SNHLY and CDR2 is FYNNEI. V was trimmed by 6 bases and J by 6 bases, leaving 21 bases between them. CDR3 in amino acids: CASSLGRGWESQPQHF. The CDR3 DNA sequence: TGTGCCAGCAGCCTGGGGCGGGGGTGGGAGAGTCAGCCCCAGCATTTT.

V and J are TRBV11-2 and TRBJ2-1; 8 bases agree with TRBD2. Germline V gene sequence: CDR1 SGHAT, CDR2 FQNNGV. The CDR3 runs 15 residues. V gave up 1 base and J gave up 8 bases; unmatched junction bases: 7. CDR3 sequence: CASSLAGGPGDEQFF. DNA of the CDR3: TGTGCCAGCAGCTTAGCGGGGGGGCCCGGCGATGAGCAGTTCTTC.

The chain employs TRBV10-1 and TRBJ2-2, with TRBD2 matching over 10 bases. The CDR3 is 15 residues long. V shed 6 bases and J 4 bases; nucleotides not matched to a gene: 5. CDR1 is WNHNN and CDR2 is SYGVQD in the germline V gene (reference sequence). The CDR3 loop reads CASSLAGDGTGELFF. CDR3 in DNA: TGCGCCAGCAGCCTAGCGGGAGATGGCACCGGGGAGCTGTTTTTT.

The chain carries TRBV21-1 and TRBJ1-2; TRBD1 is the table's D call and was not checked against the DNA. TRBV21-1 is recorded as a pseudogene. This CDR3 is 15 amino acids long. The CDR3 here is CASSIGGSGSWRNTF. The CDR3 DNA reads as TGTGCCAGCAGCATAGGGGGATCCGGGTCATGGAGAAACACCTTC.

The chain joins TRBV30 to TRBJ1-1, with D possibly being TRBD1 (5 bases). V was shortened by 0 bases and J by 2 bases, with 7 bases between the two germline ends. The CDR3 is 13 residues long. Germline assignment: CDR1 GTSNPN and CDR2 SVGIG (reference sequence). This CDR3 reads CAWSVQVNTEAFF. In nucleotides, the CDR3 is TGTGCCTGGAGTGTACAGGTTAACACTGAAGCTTTCTTT.

V and J are TRBV3-1 (or the pseudogene TRBV3-2) and TRBJ2-2; 10 nucleotides align to TRBD2. Trimming removed 5 bases from V and 1 base from J; junction bases left unmatched: 4. CDR1 and CDR2 from the germline V gene are LGHDT and YNNKEL (reference sequence). This CDR3 spans 16 amino acids. Here the CDR3 reads CASSSLAGGNTGELFF. For the CDR3, the DNA is TGTGCCAGCAGCTCGTTAGCGGGGGGGAACACCGGGGAGCTGTTTTTT.

The V and J genes are TRBV7-8 and TRBJ2-5; TRBD1 aligns across 8 bases. Germline V CDR1 and CDR2: SGHVS, FQNEAQ. CDR3 length: 16 residues. The V gene end was trimmed by 3 bases and the J gene end by 1 base; junction bases not matched to a gene: 7. DNA for the CDR3: TGTGCCAGCAGCTTCTCCCTCGGGACAGGCCAAGAGACCCAGTACTTC. Translation gives CASSFSLGTGQETQYF. The complete variable domain, with remaining parts taken from reference TRBV7-8 and TRBJ2-5, reads GAGVSQSPRYKVAKRGQDVALRCDPISGHVSLFWYQQALGQGPEFLTYFQNEAQLDKSGLPSDRFFAERPEGSVSTLKIQRTQQEDSAVYLCASSFSLGTGQETQYFGPGTRLLVL.

This chain links TRBV7-2 with TRBJ1-5; D is uncertain. V was pared by 3 bases and J by 3 bases, with 12 bases between. The CDR3 is 15 residues long. The germline gives CDR1 SGHTA, CDR2 FQGNSA. The DNA for the CDR3 is TGTGCCAGCAGCTTGGACGGGAGACACAATCAGCCCCAGCATTTT. Protein: CASSLDGRHNQPQHF.

CDR3 DNA sequence: TGCGCCAGCAGCCCGGAACATCGGACTAGCGGGGGGGAGCAGTTCTTC. Its protein is CASSPEHRTSGGEQFF. This chain joins TRBV4-3 and TRBJ2-1, with TRBD2 matching 14 bases. With 4 bases clipped from V and 10 bases from J, the junction kept 9 bases outside the gene matches. Germline V gene data show CDR1 as LGHNA and CDR2 as YSLEER. This CDR3 is 16 amino acids long.

The J gene is TRBJ1-1, the V gene TRBV7-3; no reliable D call. CDR3 size: 13 residues. V lost 5 bases to trimming and J lost 1 base, with 8 bases between them. Germline-derived CDR1 and CDR2 are SGHTA and FQGTGA. The CDR3 sequence: CASSPTRNTEAFF. The CDR3 DNA is TGTGCCAGCAGCCCGACTCGGAACACTGAAGCTTTCTTT.

V is TRBV30 and J is TRBJ2-3; D is unclear. Per germline, CDR1 GTSNPN and CDR2 SVGIG (reference sequence). The CDR3 is 14 amino acids. The V gene lost 4 bases and the J gene lost 0 bases, with 11 bases spanning the gap. In nucleotides, the CDR3 is TGTGCCTGGACGAGAGGCCTTAGCACAGATACGCAGTATTTT. Amino acid sequence: CAWTRGLSTDTQYF.

The V call is TRBV5-4, the J call TRBJ2-2; 11 positions agree with TRBD2. This CDR3 has 17 residues. Germline-derived CDR1 and CDR2 are SGHNT and YYREEE (reference sequence). V trimming: 4 bases; J trimming: 7 bases; junction bases outside the gene matches: 12. CDR3 nucleotides: TGTGCCAGCAGCGCACCGGGACTAGCGGAGGGAGGCGGGGAGCTGTTTTTT. Protein: CASSAPGLAEGGGELFF.

The chain uses TRBV5-1 and TRBJ1-2; the match to TRBD1 covers 9 bases. The CDR3 extends over 14 amino acids. Unmatched junction bases numbered 7, after V lost 2 bases and J lost 8 bases. The V gene's germline CDR1 is SGHRS and CDR2 YFSETQ. The CDR3: CASSLQGAPGGYTF. Written as DNA, the CDR3 is TGCGCCAGCAGCTTACAGGGGGCGCCGGGCGGCTACACCTTC.

This CDR3 is CASRDTAASPYGYTF. Written as DNA, the CDR3 is TGTGCCAGCAGGGACACGGCAGCCAGTCCCTATGGCTACACCTTC. The V and J genes are TRBV6-5 and TRBJ1-2; a possible D gene is TRBD1 (5 bases). V lost 6 bases, J lost 4 bases, and 18 bases lay in between. Per the germline V gene, CDR1 is MNHEY and CDR2 is SVGAGI. The CDR3 length is 15 residues.

The chain has TRBV10-2 and TRBJ2-7, with 7 bases lining up with TRBD2. CDR1 and CDR2 from the germline V gene are WSHSY and SAAADI. The CDR3 has 14 amino acids. The V and J ends lost 0 bases and 6 bases, in that order; junction bases with no gene match: 5. CDR3 sequence: CASSESTIAGEQYF. In nucleotides, the CDR3 is TGCGCCAGCAGTGAGTCGACAATAGCGGGCGAGCAGTACTTC.

The chain recombines TRBV11-2 with TRBJ2-7; tentative D call: TRBD1 (5 bases). Trimming shortened V by 2 bases and J by 7 bases, and 15 bases separated the two germline ends. The CDR3 runs to 14 residues. Per germline, CDR1 SGHAT and CDR2 FQNNGV. The CDR3 coding sequence is TGTGCCAGCAGCTTACGGACATTGAGACGAGAGCAGTACTTC. As protein: CASSLRTLRREQYF.

The chain joins TRBV30 to TRBJ1-1; D is undetermined. Trimming pared 4 bases from V and 4 bases from J, leaving 10 bases between. The CDR3 is made up of 12 amino acids. Germline V gives CDR1 GTSNPN, CDR2 SVGIG (reference sequence). The CDR3 sequence: CAWNTVSTEAFF. In DNA, the CDR3 is TGTGCCTGGAATACAGTTTCCACTGAAGCTTTCTTT.

The J gene is TRBJ2-3, the V gene TRBV28; 10 nucleotides match TRBD2. V dropped 6 bases and J dropped 2; count of bases not matched to a gene: 5. This CDR3 has 15 residues. CDR1 MDHEN and CDR2 SYDVKM come from the germline V gene. For the CDR3, the DNA is TGTGCCAGCAGCTTAGCGGGAGGTACCACAGATACGCAGTATTTT. Protein product: CASSLAGGTTDTQYF.

In its sample, this clone was seen a few times. The chain links TRBV28 to TRBJ2-7; D possibly corresponds to TRBD2 (6 bases). Trimming cost V 5 bases and J 2 bases, with 10 bases left between them. CDR1 is MDHEN, CDR2 SYDVKM, per germline. The CDR3 runs to 13 residues. CDR3 coding DNA: TGTGCCAGCAGTCCTAGCGTACCCTACGAGCAGTACTTC. Translation: CASSPSVPYEQYF.

The chain employs TRBV12-5 and TRBJ1-5; D gene ambiguous. Trimming took 4 bases from V and 0 from J, leaving 7 bases between them. CDR3 length: 14 residues. The germline gives CDR1 LGHNT, CDR2 FRNRAP. CDR3: CASGSGNSNQPQHF. The DNA of the CDR3 is TGTGCTAGTGGTTCAGGCAATAGCAATCAGCCCCAGCATTTT.

The chain has TRBV2 and TRBJ2-2, with 7 bases lining up with TRBD2. Trimming removed 6 bases from V and 4 bases from J; junction bases left unmatched: 2. CDR1 is SNHLY and CDR2 is FYNNEI in the germline V gene. The CDR3 has 13 residues. The CDR3 loop reads CASRWGGTGELFF. In DNA form, the CDR3 reads TGTGCCAGCAGGTGGGGGGGCACCGGGGAGCTGTTTTTT.

V and J are TRBV19 and TRBJ2-7, with 9 bases aligning to TRBD2. Trimming took 3 bases from V and 6 from J; bases not matched to a gene: 9. Germline V gene lookup returns CDR1 LNHDA and CDR2 SQIVND (reference sequence). This CDR3 has 15 residues. The CDR3 coding sequence is TGTGCCAGTAGTATTGGAGCTAGCGGGACCGTCGAGCAGTACTTC. Residues: CASSIGASGTVEQYF. The complete variable domain, with remaining parts taken from reference TRBV19 and TRBJ2-7, reads DGGITQSPKYLFRKEGQNVTLSCEQNLNHDAMYWYRQDPGQGLRLIYYSQIVNDFQKGDIAEGYSVSREKKESFPLTVTSAQKNPTAFYLCASSIGASGTVEQYFGPGTRLTVT.

The chain is built from TRBV24-1 and TRBJ1-1, with 7 bases matching TRBD1. The germline V gene encodes CDR1 KGHDR and CDR2 SFDVKD. J lost 1 base, V lost 5 bases, and 3 bases had no gene match. The CDR3 consists of 14 residues. The CDR3, as DNA: TGTGCCACCAGTGCCGGGACAGAGAACACTGAAGCTTTCTTT. Amino acids: CATSAGTENTEAFF.

The chain uses TRBV6-5 and TRBJ2-5, with 8 bases matching TRBD2. CDR1 and CDR2 (germline): MNHEY, SVGAGI. The CDR3 has 14 amino acids. V dropped 9 bases and J dropped 0; count of bases not matched to a gene: 6. The DNA for the CDR3 is TGTGCCAGTCGGCTAGCGGGCCACCAAGAGACCCAGTACTTC. Its protein is CASRLAGHQETQYF.

The J gene is TRBJ2-1, the V gene TRBV28; D gene ambiguous. With 7 bases removed from V and 2 bases from J, the gap between germline ends came to 6 bases. From germline, CDR1 is MDHEN and CDR2 SYDVKM. The CDR3 length is 12 residues. CDR3 nucleotides: TGTGCCAGCACTAGTCCCTACAATGAGCAGTTCTTC. It translates to CASTSPYNEQFF.